The rows below give T cell receptor beta chains drawn from one sample of a study of blood T cell repertoires in COVID-19. Sequencing was performed with immunoSEQ multiplex PCR; in TCRdb, only in-frame clones are kept and a portion is missing. The sample contains roughly 86,000 clones, roughly 88% of which appear only once. Input material: peripheral blood. These receptor sequences come from a woman older than 75 with COVID-19, enrolled during active disease. Both conserved end residues are part of each CDR3. The D gene is left open where the match is weak. Not every row has a clone size; where given, it reads once, few, many or a size class.

d_call	v_call	clone_size	j_call	cdr3_aa	cdr3_nt
NA	TRBV30	NA	TRBJ2-1	CAWRLPGRGSNEQFF	TGTGCCTGGAGACTCCCAGGCAGGGGAAGCAATGAGCAGTTCTTC
NA	TRBV6-1	NA	TRBJ2-5	CASSEASFGGETQYF	TGTGCCAGCAGTGAAGCGTCCTTCGGAGGAGAGACCCAGTACTTC
TRBD1	TRBV6-6	NA	TRBJ1-5	CASSQRQGASNQPQHF	TGTGCCAGCAGCCAACGACAGGGGGCTAGCAATCAGCCCCAGCATTTT
NA	TRBV28	NA	TRBJ1-1	CASKERTVLNTEAFF	TGTGCCAGCAAAGAAAGGACAGTTTTGAACACTGAAGCTTTCTTT
TRBD2	TRBV6-2/TRBV6-3	once	TRBJ2-6	CASSYTSGEGSGANVLTF	TGTGCCAGCAGTTACACTAGCGGGGAAGGCTCTGGGGCCAACGTCCTGACTTTC
TRBD1	TRBV5-1	NA	TRBJ1-4	CASSLPGTGGEKLFF	TGCGCCAGCAGCTTACCCGGGACAGGGGGTGAAAAACTGTTTTTT
NA	TRBV6-5	NA	TRBJ1-4	CASSYSAGHWMEKLFF	TGTGCCAGCAGTTACTCTGCAGGACATTGGATGGAAAAACTGTTTTTT
TRBD1	TRBV29-1	once	TRBJ1-2	CSVPGRGQFEGYTF	TGCAGCGTCCCGGGCAGGGGGCAGTTCGAAGGCTACACCTTC
NA	TRBV25-1	NA	TRBJ1-1	CASSPADRTHTEAFF	TGTGCCAGCAGTCCTGCCGACAGGACCCACACTGAAGCTTTCTTT
NA	TRBV5-4	NA	TRBJ2-7	CASSLAGKYEQYF	TGTGCCAGCAGCTTGGCGGGAAAATACGAGCAGTACTTC
NA	TRBV7-9	NA	TRBJ1-5	CASSLSGRNNQPQHF	TGTGCCAGCAGCTTATCAGGGCGGAACAATCAGCCCCAGCATTTT
NA	TRBV27	NA	TRBJ2-5	CASTKLQGRLNHQETQYF	TGTGCCAGCACGAAATTACAGGGAAGGTTGAACCACCAAGAGACCCAGTACTTC
TRBD2	TRBV5-1	NA	TRBJ2-1	CASSAGPSGTASYNEQFF	TGCGCCAGCAGCGCCGGGCCTAGCGGGACAGCCTCCTACAATGAGCAGTTCTTC
NA	TRBV18	NA	TRBJ1-2	CASSPQGNHGYTF	TGTGCCAGCTCACCTCAGGGAAACCATGGCTACACCTTC
NA	TRBV21-1	NA	TRBJ2-7	CASSKEQRGPYEQYF	TGTGCCAGCAGCAAAGAGCAGCGGGGGCCCTACGAGCAGTACTTC
NA	TRBV2	few	TRBJ1-4	CASSSRGSANEKLFF	TGTGCCAGCAGTTCCCGGGGGTCGGCTAATGAAAAACTGTTTTTT
NA	TRBV18	NA	TRBJ2-7	CASSPSGSAYEQYF	TGTGCCAGCTCACCTTCCGGGAGCGCCTACGAGCAGTACTTC
NA	TRBV10-3	NA	TRBJ2-7	CAISMAAGKDEQYF	TGTGCCATCAGCATGGCGGCAGGGAAGGACGAGCAGTACTTC
NA	TRBV28	NA	TRBJ2-2	CATTGRANTGELFF	TGTGCCACCACTGGCAGGGCGAACACCGGGGAGCTGTTTTTT
NA	TRBV27	NA	TRBJ2-1	CASSSGRQANNEQFF	TGTGCCAGCAGTTCAGGGCGGCAGGCAAACAATGAGCAGTTCTTC
NA	TRBV27	NA	TRBJ1-5	CASSLLGGNQPQHF	TGTGCCAGCAGTTTATTGGGAGGCAATCAGCCCCAGCATTTT
NA	TRBV10-3	NA	TRBJ2-7	CAINPQAGEQYF	TGTGCCATCAATCCCCAGGCAGGCGAGCAGTACTTC
NA	TRBV10-3	NA	TRBJ2-5	CAISGGGMGSETQYF	TGTGCCATCAGTGGAGGGGGTATGGGGTCAGAGACCCAGTACTTC
NA	TRBV15	once	TRBJ1-4	CATSRARGFGEKLFF	TGTGCCACCAGCAGAGCGAGGGGGTTCGGGGAAAAACTGTTTTTT
TRBD2	TRBV3-1/TRBV3-2	once	TRBJ2-7	CASSHERGGSYEQYF	TGTGCCAGCAGTCATGAGCGGGGTGGCTCCTACGAGCAGTACTTC
NA	TRBV7-9	few	TRBJ1-5	CASSPQGKGIQPQHF	TGTGCCAGCAGCCCCCAGGGCAAGGGGATTCAGCCCCAGCATTTT
TRBD1	TRBV15	NA	TRBJ2-1	CATSANTGGGYNEQFF	TGTGCCACCAGCGCTAACACAGGGGGCGGGTACAATGAGCAGTTCTTC
TRBD2	TRBV27	once	TRBJ2-7	CASSHSGVTPYEQYF	TGTGCCAGCAGCCACAGCGGGGTTACACCCTACGAGCAGTACTTC
TRBD2	TRBV5-4	NA	TRBJ2-5	CASREIAGGPPETQYF	TGTGCCAGCAGGGAAATAGCGGGGGGCCCTCCAGAGACCCAGTACTTC
NA	TRBV6-1	NA	TRBJ2-7	CASSEALQHLYYEQYF	TGTGCCAGCAGTGAAGCGCTACAGCATCTCTACTACGAGCAGTACTTC
TRBD1	TRBV7-2	NA	TRBJ2-5	CASSLARGPAETQYF	TGTGCCAGCAGCTTAGCAAGGGGGCCAGCCGAGACCCAGTACTTC
NA	TRBV3-1/TRBV3-2	NA	TRBJ1-2	CASSQEPGSNYGYTF	TGTGCCAGCAGCCAAGAACCAGGTTCTAACTATGGCTACACCTTC
NA	TRBV25-1	NA	TRBJ1-1	CASSARRQMNTEAFF	TGTGCCAGCAGTGCGAGGAGACAGATGAACACTGAAGCTTTCTTT
NA	TRBV6-6	NA	TRBJ2-1	CASRRDLYNEQFF	TGTGCCAGCAGGCGGGACCTCTACAATGAGCAGTTCTTC
NA	TRBV18	NA	TRBJ2-1	CASSPATIYNEQFF	TGTGCCAGCTCACCAGCTACTATCTACAATGAGCAGTTCTTC
TRBD1	TRBV6-5	NA	TRBJ1-1	CASSSWTGRNTEAFF	TGTGCCAGCAGTTCTTGGACAGGGAGGAACACTGAAGCTTTCTTT
NA	TRBV19	NA	TRBJ2-1	CASSIGLVSYNEQFF	TGTGCCAGTAGTATAGGGCTGGTTTCCTACAATGAGCAGTTCTTC
TRBD1	TRBV10-3	NA	TRBJ2-5	CAIRESGTGGGETQYF	TGTGCCATCAGGGAATCCGGGACAGGGGGCGGGGAGACCCAGTACTTC
NA	TRBV6-2/TRBV6-3	NA	TRBJ1-2	CASSYSQRPGTGGYTF	TGTGCCAGCAGTTACTCCCAACGGCCTGGAACAGGAGGCTACACCTTC
NA	TRBV7-3	NA	TRBJ2-3	CASSSSGSTDTQYF	TGTGCCAGCAGCTCCAGCGGGAGCACAGATACGCAGTATTTT
NA	TRBV12-3/TRBV12-4	NA	TRBJ2-3	CASRWDNTDTQYF	TGTGCCAGCCGTTGGGACAACACAGATACGCAGTATTTT
NA	TRBV29-1	NA	TRBJ2-2	CSVDSTGELFF	TGCAGCGTTGACAGCACCGGGGAGCTGTTTTTT
NA	TRBV7-3	NA	TRBJ2-2	CASRTRANTGELFF	TGTGCCAGTAGGACACGGGCGAACACCGGGGAGCTGTTTTTT
NA	TRBV3-1/TRBV3-2	NA	TRBJ2-7	CASSQDSNEQYF	TGTGCCAGCAGCCAAGATTCCAACGAGCAGTACTTC
NA	TRBV28	NA	TRBJ1-5	CASSVQGHSNQPQHF	TGTGCCAGCAGTGTACAGGGTCATAGCAATCAGCCCCAGCATTTT
NA	TRBV18	NA	TRBJ2-7	CASSPPGQRAEQYF	TGTGCCAGCTCACCGCCGGGACAGCGGGCCGAGCAGTACTTC
TRBD2	TRBV24-1	NA	TRBJ2-7	CATGEETGLAGVKLYEQYF	TGTGCCACCGGCGAGGAGACGGGACTAGCGGGAGTTAAATTGTACGAGCAGTACTTC
NA	TRBV9	NA	TRBJ2-2	CASSVRGGVNTGELFF	TGTGCCAGCAGCGTAAGGGGCGGGGTGAACACCGGGGAGCTGTTTTTT
NA	TRBV6-5	NA	TRBJ2-3	CASSYSWTYYTDTQYF	TGTGCCAGCAGTTACTCGTGGACATACTACACAGATACGCAGTATTTT
NA	TRBV5-1	once	TRBJ2-3	CASSPDLDTQYF	TGCGCCAGCAGCCCGGACTTGGATACGCAGTATTTT
TRBD2	TRBV19	NA	TRBJ2-5	CASSTGPRLVAGNQKRETQYF	TGTGCCAGTAGTACCGGACCCCGATTGGTAGCGGGAAACCAAAAACGAGAGACCCAGTACTTC